This T cell receptor (beta chain) was observed in a study of CD8 T cells in ankylosing spondylitis (dated by TCRdb to the late 2010s). As for the study more broadly: The study set out to find disease-linked TCR variants by profiling T cell receptor beta repertoires in ankylosing spondylitis patients and healthy donors. Peripheral blood was sampled, and synovial fluid was also collected from ankylosing spondylitis patients. The whole study cohort included over a hundred healthy donors and around 25 ankylosing spondylitis patients.

The table lists this clonotype with a count of one. It has no known antigen specificity. The record has no base qualities; no much larger clone is one base away. A solitary read yields weak support. The paper's findings and limits, for the study overall: The disease-linked clones were reported to be significantly enriched in matched synovial fluid samples from ankylosing spondylitis patients. A CD8+ phenotype was shown by the disease-linked clones, which were found at relatively low frequencies in peripheral blood. A TCR beta motif of seven or eight highly homologous amino acid variants appeared characteristic of blood from ankylosing spondylitis patients. Some TCR beta motif variants had previously been reported in synovial fluid and blood of reactive arthritis patients, which suggested common disease-initiation mechanisms.

Sequencing took place on an Illumina HiSeq 2500. Quantitative 5'-RACE with molecular barcodes was used to prepare TCR beta libraries. Per the source publication's procedure: Disease-linked TCR variants were identified with a new computational method built on a probabilistic model of VDJ rearrangement. Using fastp trimming at Q25 and MiXCR clonotype assembly, TCRdb reanalyzed the public sequencing data and kept in-frame beta chains. Every distinct CDR3 protein forms one entry, paired with its most common genes and DNA. TCRdb's processing, not the authors' own work, is the source of the V and J calls. For this sample the table gives around 390,000 distinct CDR3 sequences, of which approximately 20% were detected only once. The ten largest clones represent around 16% of the sample. There are 16 amino acids in the CDR3, from cysteine to phenylalanine inclusive. Only CDR3 DNA remains: 48 bases, in frame from the first base. The germline V gene yields SGHRS for CDR1 and YFSETQ for CDR2. After removal of 5 bases from V and 1 base from J, the junction retains 6 bases not matched to a gene.

Input material: blood, either unsorted or a sorted T cell fraction (not recorded which). The receptor's source is a male donor with ankylosing spondylitis. The rearrangement joined TRBV5-1 to TRBJ2-6; 7 nucleotides in the junction match TRBD1. Here the CDR3 is given as CASRKEQGSGANVLTF. The nucleotides are TGCGCCAGCAGAAAAGAACAGGGGTCTGGGGCCAACGTCCTGACTTTC.